A selection of T cell receptor beta chains follows, all from one sample in a study of blood T cell repertoires in COVID-19. The protocol was immunoSEQ multiplex PCR, while the TCRdb copy is restricted to in-frame clones and leaves out a portion. The table includes about 200,000 clones, roughly 90% detected once. The sample consisted of PBMCs or T cells enriched from blood (not recorded which). The receptors shown here come from a woman between 18 and 30 years old who had recovered from COVID-19. The CDR3 runs from the conserved cysteine through the conserved F or W. A D gene is named only where the DNA matches it firmly. Size values are once, few and many counts, or a class for expanded clones, and some rows have none.

V,size,J,D,DNA,CDR3
TRBV5-4,few,TRBJ2-1,TRBD1,TGTGCCAGCAGCTATGGACAGGGACCCCTCGATGAGCAGTTCTTC,CASSYGQGPLDEQFF
TRBV5-1,NA,TRBJ1-1,NA,TGCGCCAGCAGCTTGGGGCCCAGGGGCCCGAACACTGAAGCTTTCTTT,CASSLGPRGPNTEAFF
TRBV14,NA,TRBJ2-2,NA,TGTGCCAGCAGCCCTAGGACTCTCGGGGAGCTGTTTTTT,CASSPRTLGELFF
TRBV9,NA,TRBJ1-6,TRBD1,TGTGCCAGCAGCCTTGGACAGGCAAATTCACCCCTCCACTTT,CASSLGQANSPLHF
TRBV5-1,NA,TRBJ2-1,TRBD1,TGCGCCAGCCGGGACAGGGGCCACAATGAGCAGTTCTTC,CASRDRGHNEQFF
TRBV6-6,few,TRBJ1-1,NA,TGTGCCAGCAGTTACTTAGCGGTTGAAGCTTTCTTT,CASSYLAVEAFF
TRBV12-5,NA,TRBJ1-6,TRBD1,TGTGCTAGTGCCCAGGGGGGTATAGACTCACCCCTCCACTTT,CASAQGGIDSPLHF
TRBV21-1,NA,TRBJ1-1,NA,TGTGCCAGCAGCAAAGGGTCGGAACCCGGACAGCTCCACACTGAAGCTTTCTTT,CASSKGSEPGQLHTEAFF
TRBV4-2,NA,TRBJ2-7,NA,TGTGCCAGCAGCCAAGGGACCAGCGGGCAGTCCTACGAGCAGTACTTC,CASSQGTSGQSYEQYF
TRBV9,NA,TRBJ2-7,TRBD1,TGTGCCAGCAGCCCTCGGGACAGGGGCTTCATTGTCCACGAGCAGTACTTC,CASSPRDRGFIVHEQYF
TRBV18,few,TRBJ2-5,NA,TGTGCCAGCTCACCACTACGACAGGCCCAAGAGACCCAGTACTTC,CASSPLRQAQETQYF
TRBV2,few,TRBJ2-3,TRBD2,TGTGCCAGCAGTGAAAAGCGGGGGCTGGGGGATACGCAGTATTTT,CASSEKRGLGDTQYF
TRBV19,NA,TRBJ1-4,TRBD1,TGTGCCAGTAGAACTTACAGGGGTTGTAGTGAAAAACTGTTTTTT,CASRTYRGCSEKLFF
TRBV5-1,once,TRBJ2-5,NA,TGCGCCAGCAGCCTAGGGGCCCAGGAGACCCAGTACTTC,CASSLGAQETQYF
TRBV7-2,NA,TRBJ1-1,TRBD1,TGTGCCAGCAGCTTGGTGGGACAGGGAGTGTATGACACTGAAGCTTTCTTT,CASSLVGQGVYDTEAFF
TRBV5-5,NA,TRBJ1-1,NA,TGTGCCAGCAGCTCGGGACACTTCACTGAAGCTTTCTTT,CASSSGHFTEAFF
TRBV9,NA,TRBJ2-5,NA,TGTGCCAGCAGCGACCGGGACACGACGTACCAAGAGACCCAGTACTTC,CASSDRDTTYQETQYF
TRBV5-4,NA,TRBJ1-2,TRBD1,TGTGCCAGCAGCTTGGAAGACAGGGTGCGGGGTGGCTACACCTTC,CASSLEDRVRGGYTF
TRBV27,NA,TRBJ1-2,NA,TGTGCCACCTACCCCCGAGGGGGGGGCGTGAACTATGGCTACACCTTC,CATYPRGGGVNYGYTF
TRBV28,NA,TRBJ1-1,NA,TGTGCCAGCCTTGGGGCCGCAGTAGAGACGAACACTGAAGCTTTCTTT,CASLGAAVETNTEAFF
TRBV5-1,NA,TRBJ1-1,NA,TGCGCCAGCAGCCCTGGGGGCGCAGGGGAGACTGAAGCTTTCTTT,CASSPGGAGETEAFF
TRBV6-5,NA,TRBJ1-4,TRBD1,TGTGCCAGCAGAGCAGACAGGGCAACTAATGAAAAACTGTTTTTT,CASRADRATNEKLFF
TRBV13,NA,TRBJ1-3,NA,TGTGCCAGCAGCCCAGGGTCTGGAAACACCATATATTTT,CASSPGSGNTIYF
TRBV19,NA,TRBJ2-7,NA,TGTGCCAGTAGTATAGGGCAAGGAGGGGTCGGAGAGCAGTACTTC,CASSIGQGGVGEQYF
TRBV5-5,NA,TRBJ2-7,NA,TGTGCCAGCAGCTTGGACAGGGTGTTCGGTGAGCAGTACTTC,CASSLDRVFGEQYF
TRBV5-1,NA,TRBJ1-2,NA,TGCGCCAGCAGCTTGGAGGAGGGGCCTAATGGCTACACCTTC,CASSLEEGPNGYTF
TRBV19,NA,TRBJ2-2,NA,TGTGCCAGTCGGGAACCCACCGGGGAGCTGTTTTTT,CASREPTGELFF
TRBV10-3,once,TRBJ2-7,NA,TGTGCCATCAGTGAGTACCCGGGACAAGCGTCGTACGAGCAGTACTTC,CAISEYPGQASYEQYF
TRBV24-1,NA,TRBJ1-4,TRBD1,TGTGCCACCAGTCACGCGGGACAGGGAGAAAAACTGTTTTTT,CATSHAGQGEKLFF
TRBV19,NA,TRBJ2-7,TRBD2,TGTGCCAGTAGTATAATCGGTAGAGCGGGGGGACCCTACGAGCAGTACTTC,CASSIIGRAGGPYEQYF
TRBV21-1,NA,TRBJ1-5,NA,TGTGCCAGCATCCAAAACAGGGGTGAGACGGGCAATCAGCCCCAGCATTTT,CASIQNRGETGNQPQHF
TRBV4-1,NA,TRBJ2-7,TRBD1,TGCGCCAGCAGCCAAACGTTGGGGACAGGGCCCTACGAGCAGTACTTC,CASSQTLGTGPYEQYF
TRBV5-1,few,TRBJ1-1,TRBD1,TGCGCCAGCACCCTAGGGGGCAAGAACACTGAAGCTTTCTTT,CASTLGGKNTEAFF
TRBV5-1,NA,TRBJ2-5,TRBD1,TGCGCCAGCAGCCCGGGACAGACTCAAGAGACCCAGTACTTC,CASSPGQTQETQYF
TRBV30,NA,TRBJ1-2,NA,TGTGCCGGGTTGGCGGTGAACTATGGCTACACCTTC,CAGLAVNYGYTF
TRBV4-1,NA,TRBJ2-2,TRBD1,TGCGCCAGCTCCGGGACAGGGTCCACCGGGGAGCTGTTTTTT,CASSGTGSTGELFF
TRBV9,NA,TRBJ1-2,NA,TGTGCCAGCAGCCCAGAGGCGGGCACCATCATGGGGGGCTACACCTTC,CASSPEAGTIMGGYTF
TRBV25-1,NA,TRBJ2-3,TRBD2,TGTGCCAGCAGTGGGGGGGGTAACCCTGGCACAGATACGCAGTATTTT,CASSGGGNPGTDTQYF
TRBV6-1,NA,TRBJ2-3,NA,TGTGCCAGCAGTGAAGGGCGGGTGGGCACAGATACGCAGTATTTT,CASSEGRVGTDTQYF
TRBV27,NA,TRBJ1-2,NA,TGTGCCAGCAGTTTGACGCGGAGCTATGGCTACACCTTC,CASSLTRSYGYTF
TRBV27,NA,TRBJ2-2,TRBD1,TGTGCCAGCAGTACGGGACAGAGCTTCGGGGAGCTGTTTTTT,CASSTGQSFGELFF
TRBV4-1,few,TRBJ1-2,TRBD1,TGCGCCAGCAGCCAACACACAGGGGGCAAAGGCTACACCTTC,CASSQHTGGKGYTF
TRBV27,NA,TRBJ1-4,NA,TGTGCCAGCAGTTTAGGACAGTCTAATGAAAAACTGTTTTTT,CASSLGQSNEKLFF
TRBV19,NA,TRBJ1-3,NA,TGTGCCAGTACCCTAATGGACAGTAACTCTGGAAACACCATATATTTT,CASTLMDSNSGNTIYF
TRBV28,NA,TRBJ1-4,TRBD1,TGTGCCAGCAGTCCGGGACAGGAGTCTGAAAAACTGTTTTTT,CASSPGQESEKLFF
TRBV7-9,NA,TRBJ1-1,NA,TGTGCCAGCAGCTCCGCTATGAACACTGAAGCTTTCTTT,CASSSAMNTEAFF
TRBV10-2,NA,TRBJ2-7,TRBD1,TGCGCCAGCAGTTTCGACAGGGGGCTAACCTACGAGCAGTACTTC,CASSFDRGLTYEQYF
TRBV7-6,NA,TRBJ2-1,TRBD2,TGTGCCAGCAGCTTAGGAAGCGGGGTCTACAATGAGCAGTTCTTC,CASSLGSGVYNEQFF
TRBV9,NA,TRBJ2-3,TRBD2,TGTGCCAGCAGCGTACAGTGGACTAGTACGGATACGCAGTATTTT,CASSVQWTSTDTQYF
TRBV5-4,once,TRBJ1-2,NA,TGTGCCAGCAGCTTGGCCTACACCGGGGTTTCCTATGGCTACACCTTC,CASSLAYTGVSYGYTF
TRBV10-2,NA,TRBJ1-1,TRBD1,TGCGCCAGCAGTAGGGGGCCTGAAGCTTTCTTT,CASSRGPEAFF
TRBV5-5,NA,TRBJ1-1,NA,TGTGCCAGCAGCTGGGGGCCAAGGAGTTACTCTGAAGCTTTCTTT,CASSWGPRSYSEAFF
TRBV6-2/TRBV6-3,NA,TRBJ2-4,TRBD1,TGTGCCAGCAGTTACGCAGGGGGCCGGGACATTCAGTACTTC,CASSYAGGRDIQYF
TRBV5-1,NA,TRBJ2-2,TRBD1,TGCGCCAGCAGCGCCGGGACAGACACCGGGGAGCTGTTTTTT,CASSAGTDTGELFF
TRBV11-2,NA,TRBJ2-7,NA,TGTGCCAGCAGCTCCTCACAGGGTTCCTACGAGCAGTACTTC,CASSSSQGSYEQYF
TRBV27,NA,TRBJ2-1,NA,TGTGCCAGCTCAGGGGCGTACAATGAGCAGTTCTTC,CASSGAYNEQFF
TRBV28,NA,TRBJ2-7,NA,TGTGCCAGCAGTTTACGGGGATACGAGCAGTACTTC,CASSLRGYEQYF
TRBV3-1/TRBV3-2,NA,TRBJ1-6,NA,TGTGCCAGCAGCATGACAGGCCCTAATTCACCCCTCCACTTT,CASSMTGPNSPLHF
TRBV29-1,NA,TRBJ1-1,TRBD1,TGCAGCGTAGGGGGACAGTCGAGAAGCACTGAAGCTTTCTTT,CSVGGQSRSTEAFF
TRBV4-1,NA,TRBJ1-3,TRBD1,TGCGCCAGCAGCCATGGACCGGGACAGACGTACGGAAACACCATATATTTT,CASSHGPGQTYGNTIYF